This TCR beta chain was found in a study of Tregs in tolerant kidney transplant recipients. General study results and limits: Biological reproducibility was not directly addressed, but technical replication error appeared minimal. Few patients were studied, so findings need validation in larger groups. Expanding Tregs on activated donor B cells appeared to best identify donor-specific TCRbeta clones.

Remarks on this clone: Its target is not known.

Unstimulated regulatory T cells (CD4+CD25+CD127-), CD4+CD25- non-regulatory cells, CD4 and CD8 cells were FACS-sorted from thawed PBMCs. The protocol was immunoSEQ multiplex PCR, while the TCRdb copy is restricted to in-frame clones and leaves out a portion. The data hold 85,000 to 90,000 clones, with more than 90% observed a single time. Looked up from germline, CDR1 is GTSNPN and CDR2 is SVGIG (reference sequence). Trimming cost V 1 base and J 2 bases, with 15 bases left between them. CDR3 length: 15 residues. Sequencing was done on a sample of CD8+ T cells from blood. The TCR comes from a human donor in good health. This rearrangement joins TRBV30 to TRBJ2-7, with D tentatively TRBD2 (7 bases). The CDR3 nucleotides read TGTGCCTGGAGTGGGGTATGGGAGGGGGCCTACGAGCAGTACTTC. The encoded protein is CAWSGVWEGAYEQYF.